This TCR beta chain was retrieved from a study of Graves' ophthalmopathy and Graves' hyperthyroidism. About the study: Peripheral blood was gathered at the point of initial diagnosis, before any treatment started.

As the template, RNA transcripts were used to amplify TCR beta CDR3 regions. The first round was an RT-PCR with HTBI primers, and the second round was a multiplex PCR. TCRdb processed the multiplex PCR reads anew with MiXCR; each CDR3 protein has one entry. The sample records some 410,000 distinct CDR3 sequences, roughly 21% being singletons. The CDR3 length is 13 residues. Germline V gene data show CDR1 as GTSNPN and CDR2 as SVGIG (reference sequence). V lost 4 bases and J lost 1, with 10 bases in between. The receptor was derived from a woman aged 18-30 years with stable Graves' hyperthyroidism. The rearrangement links TRBV30 to TRBJ1-1; unclear D gene. Sequenced input: peripheral blood. The CDR3 coding sequence is TGTGCCTGGAAACTCCAATCGAACACTGAAGCTTTCTTT. It codes for CAWKLQSNTEAFF.